This TCR beta chain appears in the sequencing data of a study of beta chain features in type 1 diabetes listed by TCRdb under 2018. General notes on the study: Mean age, gender distribution, total cell number and subset yield were not different between patients and healthy donors. A total of around 110,000,000 sorted cells were examined across all samples, and RNA yield correlated strongly with the number of cells per subset. In the study, recently diagnosed type 1 diabetes patients and matched healthy donors were compared on the TCRB repertoires of their sorted circulating CD4+ T cell subsets. Naive and central memory subsets were obtained from all 30 or so donors, but regulatory and stem cell-like memory subsets were isolated from only 8 patients and roughly eight healthy donors.

Only a few counts were recorded for this clone. Its antigen is unknown. No much larger clone is present one base from it, and per-base qualities are unavailable. The CDR3 covers 14 residues, taking in both the cysteine and the phenylalanine. Kept here is only the CDR3 DNA, which spans 42 bases and is read in frame from base 1. CDR1 is given as SGHRS and CDR2 as YFSETQ, both from the germline V gene. V is shortened by 0 bases, J by 1 base, and the region joining them spans 7 bases. A single peripheral blood draw of around 120 mL on average was collected from each donor into heparinised tubes. Using a panel that included CD45RO, CCR7, CD25, CD127, CD95 and CD27, naive, central memory, regulatory and stem cell-like memory CD4+ T cells were sorted on a BD FACSAria II. A purity above 95% was achieved for all sorted populations. PBMCs were isolated immediately by Lymphoprep density gradient centrifugation and stained directly without culture. So that batch effects would be minimized, each experiment stained and sorted samples in pairs, pairing one healthy donor with one patient.

Here is what the overall study found, with its caveats: PCR might favor shorter templates, but patient and control samples were amplified and corrected together, so any skew would affect both groups equally. In all four CD4+ subsets, TCRB CDR3 length was moderately but significantly shorter in type 1 diabetes patients. Because cDNA was sequenced instead of genomic DNA, activated cells with high expression could be over-represented, although the groups did not differ in activation or CD3 levels. At VDJ recombination sites, patients with type 1 diabetes made fewer insertions and deleted more nucleotides, a pattern implying thymic rearrangement abnormalities. Because small numbers of individuals were included in the HLA sub-analyses, any influence of HLA type on TCRB rearrangement was left unresolved. The naive, central memory and regulatory TCRB repertoires appeared to resemble one another more closely among patients than among healthy donors.

The entire amount of isolated RNA was reverse transcribed using the High Capacity cDNA Reverse Transcription Kit, so the sequenced TCRB transcripts were expressed ones. Deep immunoSEQ sequencing was performed on naive, central memory and regulatory T cell samples, with an average of about 3.6 million total reads per sample. Sorted cells were lysed in RLT buffer and RNA was extracted with DNase-treated RNeasy Micro or Mini kits, depending on cell number. To prevent cross-contamination, every cell subset was processed on its own, while patient and healthy donor samples were processed together. The immunoSEQ multiplex PCR was used to amplify TCRB sequences from cDNA, generating 87-bp fragments that spanned the CDR3 region. Amplicons were sequenced on the Illumina HiSeq platform. Per the source publication's procedure: Synthetic template baselines were used to correct PCR bias computationally, reads within Hamming distance 2 were collapsed, and singletons that could not be merged were discarded. Reads were aligned against IMGT to assign V, D and J genes, CDR3 length and insertions or deletions at six rearrangement sites. Within each subset, clonotype counts were normalized to sorted cell number, and only after that were true diversity and Gini coefficients computed with the tcR R package. The overlap coefficient, calculated on TCRB nucleotide sequences, was used to measure repertoire sharing. Out-of-frame TCRB sequences from naive cells were analyzed as a proxy for the pre-selection repertoire. The immuneACCESS repertoire file appears here via TCRdb, limited to in-frame rearrangements. These files lack a portion of the clones; in checked studies, under half of the deficit traces to unresolved V genes, and the cause of the others is not known. V and J calls and clone size are as listed in that table; D and trimming were resolved from the DNA. In this sample the table shows around 250,000 clones, about 15% of which occur a single time. Of the sample, approximately 0.021% is held by the ten largest clones.

Sample: naive CD4+ T cells from blood. The cell subset or site label of this sample denotes: true naive CD4+ T cells. The V and J genes are TRBV5-1 and TRBJ1-1, with no confidently assigned D gene. This sequence was found in a man aged 25-45 years with type 1 diabetes. The CDR3 reads as follows: CASSLEQPNTEAFF. The nucleotide sequence is given as TGCGCCAGCAGCTTGGAACAGCCGAACACTGAAGCTTTCTTT. The full variable domain, with segments outside the CDR3 supplied by the reference TRBV5-1 and TRBJ1-1 proteins, appears as KAGVTQTPRYLIKTRGQQVTLSCSPISGHRSVSWYQQTPGQGLQFLFEYFSETQRNKGNFPGRFSGRQFSNSRSEMNVSTLELGDSALYLCASSLEQPNTEAFFGQGTRLTVV.